Listed here are 20 T cell receptor beta chains from one sample, sequenced in a study of T cells in Graves' hyperthyroidism and ophthalmopathy. There were TCR beta CDR3 regions amplified from RNA transcripts. TCR CDR3 underwent first-round RT-PCR with the HTBI primer set. TCRdb re-analysed the multiplex PCR reads in MiXCR, keeping a single row per CDR3 protein. The table records hundreds of thousands of distinct CDR3 sequences, 35% to 55% of them present only once. Material for sequencing was peripheral blood or thyroid tissue (not recorded which). The source of these receptors is a woman between 18 and 29 years old with Graves' hyperthyroidism.

This sequence joins TRBV29-1 and TRBJ1-1; 7 bases align to TRBD1. In germline, CDR1 is SQVTM, CDR2 ANQGSEA. The CDR3 loop spans 14 amino acids. V lost 6 bases and J lost 5; bases outside the gene matches: 12. CDR3 sequence: CSVTSRDSKTEAFF. The CDR3 DNA follows: TGCAGCGTCACGTCCCGGGACAGTAAGACTGAAGCTTTCTTT.

The gene calls are TRBV25-1 and TRBJ1-1, with no clear D. Germline V gene sequence: CDR1 MGHDK, CDR2 SYGVNS. This CDR3 comprises 10 residues. V was pared by 8 bases and J by 8 bases, with 9 bases between. This chain's CDR3 is CASLGREAFF. The CDR3 DNA follows: TGTGCCAGCTTGGGCCGGGAAGCTTTCTTT.

This clonotype was recorded a few times. A read error is possible here, since a much larger clone lies one base away. V gene TRBV7-6 combines with J gene TRBJ1-5; no firm D call. The germline CDR1 and CDR2 sequences are SGHVS and FNYEAQ. This CDR3 comprises 13 residues. The DNA for the CDR3 is TGTGCCAGCAGCCCCGTGCACAATCAGCCCCGGCATTTT. As protein: CASSPVHNQPRHF.

This clonotype was recorded at least ten times. CDR3 sequence reads: CSAEWQETQYF. In nucleotides, the CDR3 is TGCAGCGCCGAGTGGCAAGAGACCCAGTACTTC. The J gene is TRBJ2-5, the V gene TRBV29-1; D uncertain. The V gene's germline CDR1 is SQVTM and CDR2 ANQGSEA. The CDR3 is made up of 11 amino acids. The V end was cut by 7 bases, the J end by 2 bases, with 8 bases between. Full variable domain (outside the CDR3, taken from reference TRBV29-1 and TRBJ2-5): SAVISQKPSRDICQRGTSLTIQCQVDSQVTMMFWYRQQPGQSLTLIATANQGSEATYESGFVIDKFPISRPNLTFSTLTVSNMSPEDSSIYLCSAEWQETQYFGPGTRLLVL.

The V gene is TRBV7-2, the J gene TRBJ1-2; the D is unclear. This CDR3 contains 12 residues. The germline V gene encodes CDR1 SGHTA and CDR2 FQGNSA. The V end was cut by 1 base, the J end by 8 bases, with 8 bases between. The CDR3 sequence: CASSLGGWGYTF. In DNA, the CDR3 is TGTGCCAGCAGCTTAGGAGGGTGGGGCTACACCTTC.

V and J are TRBV3-1 and TRBJ1-5, with 8 bases matching TRBD1. V gave up 3 bases and J gave up 11 bases; unmatched junction bases: 6. The CDR3 length is 13 residues. Germline V gene lookup returns CDR1 LGHDT and CDR2 YNNKEL (reference sequence). The CDR3 spells CASSHDPQGAQHF. CDR3 sequence (DNA): TGTGCCAGCAGCCACGACCCACAGGGGGCCCAGCATTTT.

The chain recombines TRBV5-1 with TRBJ1-3; tentatively, D is TRBD1 (6 bases). The CDR3 contains 16 residues. The germline V gene has CDR1 SGHRS and CDR2 YFSETQ. Trimming shortened V by 5 bases and J by 2 bases, and 17 bases separated the two germline ends. CDR3 nucleotides: TGCGCCAGCAGAGAAGACGTCAGGGGAGCTGGAAACACCATATATTTT. As protein: CASREDVRGAGNTIYF. Filled out from reference TRBV5-1 and TRBJ1-3, the complete variable domain reads KAGVTQTPRYLIKTRGQQVTLSCSPISGHRSVSWYQQTPGQGLQFLFEYFSETQRNKGNFPGRFSGRQFSNSRSEMNVSTLELGDSALYLCASREDVRGAGNTIYFGEGSWLTVV.

V usage is TRBV2 and J usage is TRBJ2-5; the D is unclear. This CDR3 contains 11 residues. V lost 10 bases to trimming and J lost 9 bases, with 15 bases between them. Germline V gene sequence: CDR1 SNHLY, CDR2 FYNNEI. In DNA form, the CDR3 reads TGTGCCAACAGCCAATTCCCGTCCCAGTACTTC. This gives the protein CANSQFPSQYF.

The table lists this clonotype with a few counts. The rearrangement joins TRBV7-2 to TRBJ2-7; 7 bases match TRBD2. Germline V CDR1 and CDR2: SGHTA, FQGNSA. The CDR3 has 14 amino acids. V was clipped by 5 bases and J by 7 bases; unmatched bases: 11. CDR3 nucleotides: TGTGCCAGCAGCCTTACTTCCGGGACTACGGAGCAGTACTTC. Translation: CASSLTSGTTEQYF.

The chain links TRBV29-1 to TRBJ1-2; D remains ambiguous. The germline V and J ends were trimmed by 8 bases and 2 bases, with 15 bases remaining between them. From germline, CDR1 is SQVTM and CDR2 ANQGSEA. The CDR3 runs to 13 residues. CDR3 residues: CSLGRVENYGYTF. CDR3 nucleotide sequence: TGCAGCTTAGGCCGTGTAGAGAACTATGGCTACACCTTC.

The chain combines TRBV4-3 with TRBJ2-2; possible D gene TRBD2, 6 bases. The CDR3 loop spans 15 amino acids. Looked up from germline, CDR1 is LGHNA and CDR2 is YSLEER. V gave up 1 base and J gave up 4 bases, with 10 bases separating them. CDR3 protein: CASSQVSGVTGELFF. The CDR3 coding sequence is TGCGCCAGCAGCCAAGTATCGGGGGTCACCGGGGAGCTGTTTTTT.

On this clonotype itself: Since a much larger clone is just one base distant, this may be a read error. This CDR3 is missing its conserved last phenylalanine or tryptophan, likely due to a read error. The chain recombines TRBV10-3 with TRBJ1-4; 9 bases map to TRBD1. The CDR3 loop spans 14 amino acids. CDR1 ENHRY and CDR2 SYGVKD come from the germline V gene. V dropped 6 bases and J dropped 8; count of bases not matched to a gene: 7. CDR3: CAISPGTGWEKLFL. The CDR3 DNA is TGTGCCATCAGCCCCGGGACAGGGTGGGAAAAACTGTTTTTA.

This chain links TRBV2 with TRBJ2-2; D is uncertain. In germline, CDR1 is SNHLY, CDR2 FYNNEI. CDR3 length: 9 residues. V lost 4 bases and J lost 12, with 3 bases in between. In DNA form, the CDR3 reads TGTGCCAGCAGTGTCCAGCTGTTTTTT. Protein sequence: CASSVQLFF.

This clonotype was counted only a few times. The chain carries TRBV6-1 and TRBJ1-4; possibly TRBD1 for D (6 bases). V shed 1 base and J shed 3 bases, with 12 bases lying between them. The germline gives CDR1 MNHNS, CDR2 SASEGT. The CDR3 sequence is 16 residues long. In DNA form, the CDR3 reads TGTGCCAGCAGTGAAGGCCAGGGGCGAGCTAATGAAAAACTGTTTTTT. Translation: CASSEGQGRANEKLFF.

The gene calls are TRBV25-1 and TRBJ1-2, with a tentative D call TRBD1 (5 bases). Deletions cut 6 bases from V and 9 bases from J, with 20 bases between. Germline V lookup: CDR1 MGHDK, CDR2 SYGVNS. This CDR3 spans 14 amino acids. As DNA, the CDR3 is TGTGCCAGCAGCTTGGTCGGGGGGGGTTCCCGCTACACCTTC. Amino acid sequence: CASSLVGGGSRYTF.

Many counts were recorded for this clonotype. The chain has TRBV24-1 and TRBJ1-4; 10 nucleotides match TRBD1. Trimming at V came to 3 bases and at J to 7 bases, leaving 4 bases not matched to a gene. CDR3 size: 15 residues. In germline, CDR1 is KGHDR, CDR2 SFDVKD. CDR3 coding DNA: TGTGCCACCAGTGATCGGACAGGGGGAGTTGAAAAACTGTTTTTT. This translates into CATSDRTGGVEKLFF.

This clonotype was seen only a few times. The genes are TRBV20-1 and TRBJ2-7; D may be TRBD2 (6 bases). The V end lost 5 bases, the J end lost 0 bases, and 20 bases lay between the germline ends. CDR3 length: 16 residues. Germline CDR1 and CDR2: DFQATT and SNEGSKA (reference sequence). This chain's CDR3 is CSAQAAGGLGSYEQYF. The DNA of the CDR3 is TGCAGTGCTCAGGCAGCTGGAGGGCTAGGCTCCTACGAGCAGTACTTC.

This clonotype was seen a few times. The chain uses TRBV11-1 and TRBJ1-2; 8 bases map to TRBD1. There are 14 residues in the CDR3. The V segment lost 5 bases and the J segment 4 bases; nucleotides outside the gene matches: 6. Germline lookup yields CDR1 SGHAT and CDR2 FQDESV (reference sequence). The CDR3 DNA sequence: TGTGCCAGCAGCACACAGGGGGGAATCTATGGCTACACCTTC. This sequence encodes CASSTQGGIYGYTF.

This clonotype was counted at least ten times. The J gene is TRBJ1-1, the V gene TRBV29-1; tentatively, D is TRBD1 (6 bases). The germline gives CDR1 SQVTM, CDR2 ANQGSEA. The CDR3 length is 13 residues. Trimming pared 6 bases from V and 1 base from J, leaving 12 bases between. CDR3 DNA sequence: TGCAGCGTACAGGGAGGGGGGAACACTGAAGCTTTCTTT. Encoded protein: CSVQGGGNTEAFF.

This clonotype was recorded many times. This chain's CDR3 is CAIPLAGGYEQYF. The CDR3 nucleotides read TGTGCCATCCCCCTGGCGGGAGGCTACGAGCAGTACTTC. The rearrangement joins TRBV7-9 to TRBJ2-7; 8 bases are a match to TRBD2. Germline V gene sequence: CDR1 SEHNR, CDR2 FQNEAQ (reference sequence). This CDR3 comprises 13 residues. V was clipped by 10 bases and J by 3 bases; unmatched bases: 8.